This entry lists 5 T cell receptor beta chains sequenced from one sample in a study of shared clonotypes between healthy human individuals. Naive CD8 isolation took CD45RO-negative cells positively selected for CCR7 and excluded terminally differentiated effector memory CD45RA+ cells. TCRdb's table, derived via immunoSEQ multiplex PCR, lists solely in-frame clones and lacks some. The sample holds under 600,000 clones, 98% seen once. Material: naive CD8+ T cells sorted from blood. The source is a man aged 25 to 40 in good health.

The chain employs TRBV10-3 and TRBJ1-2; D call uncertain. Germline assignment: CDR1 ENHRY and CDR2 SYGVKD. V was clipped by 0 bases and J by 8 bases, with 4 bases between them. CDR3 length equals 11 residues. DNA for the CDR3: TGTGCCATCAGTGAGTCGGGGGGCTACACCTTC. Its translation is CAISESGGYTF.

J is TRBJ2-7 and V is TRBV7-8; 12 bases line up with TRBD1. J was trimmed by 1 base and V by 4 bases; bases with no gene match: 2. This CDR3 has 15 amino acids. The germline gives CDR1 SGHVS, CDR2 FQNEAQ. In DNA, the CDR3 is TGTGCCAGCAGCTCGGGACAGGGGGCGTCCTACGAGCAGTACTTC. Translating gives CASSSGQGASYEQYF.

The rearrangement links TRBV7-9 to TRBJ1-4; a possible D gene is TRBD1 (6 bases). The CDR3 consists of 15 residues. Deletions cut 5 bases from V and 6 bases from J, with 16 bases between. Germline CDR1 is SEHNR and CDR2 is FQNEAQ (reference sequence). This CDR3 reads CASSPMGGMDEKLFF. In DNA form, the CDR3 reads TGTGCCAGCAGCCCGATGGGGGGCATGGATGAAAAACTGTTTTTT. The full variable domain, with the rest looked up from reference TRBV7-9 and TRBJ1-4, is DTGVSQNPRHKITKRGQNVTFRCDPISEHNRLYWYRQTLGQGPEFLTYFQNEAQLEKSRLLSDRFSAERPKGSFSTLEIQRTEQGDSAMYLCASSPMGGMDEKLFFGSGTQLSVL.

The chain couples TRBV7-9 to TRBJ2-3; D perhaps matches TRBD2 (6 bases). This CDR3 region has 13 residues. Trimming took off 3 bases at V and 4 bases at J, with 8 bases between the two ends. Germline CDR1 and CDR2: SEHNR and FQNEAQ (reference sequence). CDR3 amino acids: CASSFSSADTQYF. The CDR3 DNA reads as TGTGCCAGCAGCTTCTCTAGCGCAGATACGCAGTATTTT.

The chain carries TRBV29-1 and TRBJ1-1, with TRBD1 matching over 7 bases. Germline V gives CDR1 SQVTM, CDR2 ANQGSEA. V lost 3 bases and J lost 6; bases outside the gene matches: 7. The CDR3 length is 13 residues. The CDR3 region is CSVEHSTGAEAFF. DNA for the CDR3: TGCAGCGTTGAGCATAGTACAGGGGCTGAAGCTTTCTTT.